The rows below give T cell receptor beta chains drawn from one sample of a study of cytomegalovirus exposure and HLA in healthy donors. The repertoire was sequenced with immunoSEQ multiplex PCR; TCRdb's copy has only in-frame clones and lacks some. In total, the table holds roughly 57,000 clones. Sequenced sample: PBMCs. The receptors were gathered from a woman in her thirties in good health and CMV-seropositive. Each CDR3 is given with its conserved first and last residue. Each record gives: J gene, V gene, D gene, CDR3 DNA, CDR3 protein. The D gene is left open where the match is weak.

TRBJ2-3,TRBV5-1,TRBD2,TGCGCCAGCAGCTCATCCGGGACTAGCGGGAGCGCAGATACGCAGTATTTT,CASSSSGTSGSADTQYF
TRBJ2-1,TRBV28,TRBD2,TGTGCCAGCAGTTTGTCCGCGGCGGGGGAGTACAATGAGCAGTTCTTC,CASSLSAAGEYNEQFF
TRBJ1-2,TRBV9,TRBD1,TGTGCCAGCAGCGGAATGGGACAGACCAAACCTTATGGCTACACCTTC,CASSGMGQTKPYGYTF
TRBJ2-2,TRBV25-1,NA,TGTGCCAGCAGTCCAGGCGTGAGGGCGGACGGGGAGCTGTTTTTT,CASSPGVRADGELFF
TRBJ2-5,TRBV9,TRBD1,TGTGCCAGCAGCACTACACAGGGGGCCCTCGAGAACCAGTACTTC,CASSTTQGALENQYF
TRBJ2-7,TRBV9,NA,TGTGCCAGCAGCCCAGAAGACAGTAGGCCCTACGAGCAGTACTTC,CASSPEDSRPYEQYF
TRBJ2-5,TRBV4-1,NA,TGCGCCAGCAGCCAGGGGGTATGGGGGGGCGAAGAGACCCAGTACTTC,CASSQGVWGGEETQYF
TRBJ1-5,TRBV2,TRBD1,TGTGCCAGCAGCGGACAGGCTTATAGCAATCAGCCCCAGCATTTT,CASSGQAYSNQPQHF
TRBJ2-7,TRBV5-6,TRBD2,TGTGCCAGCAGCTTGGGCGGGGGCGAGCAGTACTTC,CASSLGGGEQYF
TRBJ2-5,TRBV29-1,TRBD2,TGCAGCGTTGGTCTAGCGGGAGAAGAGACCCAGTACTTC,CSVGLAGEETQYF
TRBJ2-7,TRBV29-1,TRBD2,TGCAGCGCCCGTTGGGGGGGAACGACTAGCGGGTATCACGAGCAGTACTTC,CSARWGGTTSGYHEQYF
TRBJ2-1,TRBV7-9,TRBD2,TGTGCCAGCAGCTTCCGACTAGCGGGAGCCAATGAGCAGTTCTTC,CASSFRLAGANEQFF
TRBJ2-1,TRBV19,NA,TGTGCCAGTAGTATGGGGCTAGAAGGCAATGAGCAGTTCTTC,CASSMGLEGNEQFF
TRBJ2-5,TRBV5-6,NA,TGTGCCAGCAGCTCCGCCGGGTCCGAGACCCAGTACTTC,CASSSAGSETQYF
TRBJ2-7,TRBV11-2,TRBD2,TGTGCCAGCAGCTTAGGAGCGGGAAACCAGTACTTC,CASSLGAGNQYF
TRBJ2-1,TRBV9,NA,TGTGCCAGCAGTGAAACTGGACTTTACAATGAGCAGTTCTTC,CASSETGLYNEQFF
TRBJ1-1,TRBV5-1,NA,TGCGCCAGCAGCTTGGACCCGGGATCGAACACTGAAGCTTTCTTT,CASSLDPGSNTEAFF
TRBJ1-5,TRBV5-1,NA,TGCGCCAGCAGCTTGGCCGGACAGAGCAATCAGCCCCAGCATTTT,CASSLAGQSNQPQHF
TRBJ2-7,TRBV11-2,NA,TGTGCCAGCAGCTTGGAGTACACCTACGAGCAGTACTTC,CASSLEYTYEQYF
TRBJ1-6,TRBV15,TRBD1,TGTGCCACCAGTCTGACAGGGACCGGCTCACCCCTCCACTTT,CATSLTGTGSPLHF
TRBJ1-2,TRBV19,NA,TGTGCCAGTAGTATAGGGGGAGCAGGAGTTGGCTATGGCTACACCTTC,CASSIGGAGVGYGYTF
TRBJ2-1,TRBV7-9,TRBD1,TGTGCCAGCAGCTCAGGACAGGGGATGAATGAGCAGTTCTTC,CASSSGQGMNEQFF
TRBJ1-1,TRBV6-1,NA,TGTGCCAGCACCGCTCAGGTAGAAGCTTTCTTT,CASTAQVEAFF
TRBJ1-2,TRBV5-6,TRBD1,TGTGCCAGCAGCTCGGGACAGGCTTATGGCTACACCTTC,CASSSGQAYGYTF
TRBJ2-3,TRBV9,NA,TGTGCCAGCAGCAAAAACCCCGGAGGGTTCGGCACAGATACGCAGTATTTT,CASSKNPGGFGTDTQYF
TRBJ2-7,TRBV6-5,TRBD2,TGTGCCAGCACCCCTCTTTTTAGCGGGGTCTACGAGCAGTACTTC,CASTPLFSGVYEQYF
TRBJ2-7,TRBV6-5,TRBD2,TGTGCCAGCAGTTCCGGAGGGACTATTCCATACTACGAGCAGTACTTC,CASSSGGTIPYYEQYF
TRBJ2-7,TRBV2,TRBD2,TGTGCCAGCAGTGGTAGCGGGGCTCTGAACGAGCAGTACTTC,CASSGSGALNEQYF
TRBJ1-1,TRBV6-4,TRBD1,TGTGCCAGCAGTGCGGACAGGGGGAACACTGAAGCTTTCTTT,CASSADRGNTEAFF
TRBJ2-5,TRBV6-1,TRBD2,TGTGCCAGCAGTGACGGAGCGGGGGGACAAGAGACCCAGTACTTC,CASSDGAGGQETQYF
TRBJ2-6,TRBV5-1,TRBD1,TGCGCCAGCAGCATGGGACAGTCTGGGGCCAACGTCCTGACTTTC,CASSMGQSGANVLTF
TRBJ1-5,TRBV6-4,NA,TGTGCCAGCAGTGGGGGGGTCAATGGCCCCACTCAGGAGGGCAATCAGCCCCAGCATTTT,CASSGGVNGPTQEGNQPQHF
TRBJ2-7,TRBV5-4,TRBD2,TGTGCCAGCAGCTTAAGAGCGGGAATAAACTACGAGCAGTACTTC,CASSLRAGINYEQYF
TRBJ2-6,TRBV7-9,NA,TGTGCCAGCAGCTTACTTAACTCTGGGGCCAACGTCCTGACTTTC,CASSLLNSGANVLTF
TRBJ2-5,TRBV28,NA,TGTGCCAGCGAGGGCACCCTTTTGGGGACCCAGTACTTC,CASEGTLLGTQYF
TRBJ2-5,TRBV30,TRBD1,TGTGCCTGGAGTGTCTGGACAGGCCAAGAGACCCAGTACTTC,CAWSVWTGQETQYF
TRBJ2-1,TRBV29-1,NA,TGCAGCGTTGGCCCGACAGCCCTTAGTGATGAGCAGTTCTTC,CSVGPTALSDEQFF
TRBJ1-2,TRBV28,NA,TGTGCCAGCAGTTCGACACAGGGCAAGGGGTATGGCTACACCTTC,CASSSTQGKGYGYTF
TRBJ2-1,TRBV5-1,NA,TGCGCCAGCAGCCTACGCTTGGCGGGTCCCTCTTACAATGAGCAGTTCTTC,CASSLRLAGPSYNEQFF
TRBJ2-2,TRBV5-4,TRBD2,TGTGCCATGCCGACGGGAGGCCGGGACACCGGGGAGCTGTTTTTT,CAMPTGGRDTGELFF
TRBJ1-1,TRBV29-1,NA,TGCAGCGCCCAGGGTAGGTCGAACACTGAAGCTTTCTTT,CSAQGRSNTEAFF
TRBJ2-2,TRBV4-2,TRBD1,TGTGCCAGCAGCCAAGATCGGGACAGCATCACCGGGGAGCTGTTTTTT,CASSQDRDSITGELFF
TRBJ1-1,TRBV5-1,NA,TGCGCCAGCAGCTTGTCGGTTCGGAACACTGAAGCTTTCTTT,CASSLSVRNTEAFF
TRBJ1-1,TRBV9,NA,TGTGCCAGCAGCTCCTGGCTGAACACTGAAGCTTTCTTT,CASSSWLNTEAFF
TRBJ1-5,TRBV11-2,TRBD1,TGTGCCAGCAGCTCACTACAGGGGATTGGTCAGCCCCAGCATTTT,CASSSLQGIGQPQHF
TRBJ2-3,TRBV7-9,NA,TGTGCCAGCAGCCTCCTCGGGGGTGGCACAGATACGCAGTATTTT,CASSLLGGGTDTQYF
TRBJ2-7,TRBV18,NA,TGTGCCAGCTCACCAGAAGACTGGTCCTACGAGCAGTACTTC,CASSPEDWSYEQYF
TRBJ2-1,TRBV5-1,TRBD2,TGCGCCAGCAGCCTAGCGGGGGACGGGTACAATGAGCAGTTCTTC,CASSLAGDGYNEQFF
TRBJ2-5,TRBV14,TRBD2,TGTGCCAGCAGCCAAGGAACGTTACTAGCGGCGCGAGAGACCCAGTACTTC,CASSQGTLLAARETQYF
TRBJ2-7,TRBV14,NA,TGTGCCAGCAGCCCGTCTAGCGCCTACGAGCAGTACTTC,CASSPSSAYEQYF
TRBJ2-3,TRBV6-1,NA,TGTGCCAGCGACTTTGGGTTTTTCACAGATACGCAGTATTTT,CASDFGFFTDTQYF
TRBJ2-7,TRBV10-1,NA,TGCGCCAGCAGGCCACAGGGAACCTACGAGCAGTACTTC,CASRPQGTYEQYF
TRBJ1-1,TRBV30,NA,TGTGCCTGGGATGGGAGGTACCTGAACACTGAAGCTTTCTTT,CAWDGRYLNTEAFF
TRBJ2-1,TRBV29-1,TRBD2,TGCAGCGGGGTCTTGAGCGGGAGTTGGTACAATGAGCAGTTCTTC,CSGVLSGSWYNEQFF
TRBJ1-2,TRBV18,NA,TGTGCCAGCTCACCGGGGGGTTCGGGTTATGGCTACACCTTC,CASSPGGSGYGYTF
TRBJ1-2,TRBV5-6,TRBD1,TGTGCCAGCAGCTTGTGGGACAGTCCCTATGGCTACACCTTC,CASSLWDSPYGYTF
TRBJ2-5,TRBV6-6,TRBD1,TGTGCCAGCAGTTACGGGACAGGGGGCGGTGAGACCCAGTACTTC,CASSYGTGGGETQYF
TRBJ1-1,TRBV19,NA,TGTGCCAGTAGTTTCCAGAGAGGGGGCACTGAAGCTTTCTTT,CASSFQRGGTEAFF
TRBJ1-2,TRBV5-1,NA,TGCGCCAGCAGCTTGGAGGCGACAGCGACCTATGGCTACACCTTC,CASSLEATATYGYTF
TRBJ2-1,TRBV4-1,NA,TGCGCCAGCAGCCAAGTAGCGGAGCCCTACAATGAGCAGTTCTTC,CASSQVAEPYNEQFF